This TCR beta chain was sequenced in a study of blood T cell repertoires in COVID-19. Across the study: There were acute and convalescent COVID-19 samples, and they came from the United States, Italy and Spain.

Germline V gives CDR1 SGHDN, CDR2 FVKESK. This CDR3 spans 13 amino acids. V was shortened by 1 base and J by 8 bases, with 10 bases between the two germline ends. Sequenced by immunoSEQ multiplex PCR; TCRdb stores in-frame clones only, minus some. The sample lists roughly 460,000 clones, roughly 89% occurring once. This clone was recorded once. The sequenced sample was peripheral blood. The clonotype was recovered from a young man with COVID-19, enrolled during active disease. The chain joins TRBV14 to TRBJ2-3; D is perhaps TRBD2 (5 bases). CDR3 nucleotide sequence: TGTGCCAGCAGCCAAGGTGTAGGGAGTACGCAGTATTTT. It yields the protein CASSQGVGSTQYF.